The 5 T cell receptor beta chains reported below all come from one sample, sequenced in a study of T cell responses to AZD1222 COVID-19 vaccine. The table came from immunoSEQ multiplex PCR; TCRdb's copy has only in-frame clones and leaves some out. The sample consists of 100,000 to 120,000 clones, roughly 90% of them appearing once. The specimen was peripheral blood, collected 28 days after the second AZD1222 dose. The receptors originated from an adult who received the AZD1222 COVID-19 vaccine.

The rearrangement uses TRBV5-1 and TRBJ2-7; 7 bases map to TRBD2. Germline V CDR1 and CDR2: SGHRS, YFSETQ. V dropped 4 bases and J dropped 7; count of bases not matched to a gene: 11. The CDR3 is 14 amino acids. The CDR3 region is CASSPGGPRVEQYF. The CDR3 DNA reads TGCGCCAGCAGCCCGGGGGGACCCAGGGTTGAGCAGTACTTC.

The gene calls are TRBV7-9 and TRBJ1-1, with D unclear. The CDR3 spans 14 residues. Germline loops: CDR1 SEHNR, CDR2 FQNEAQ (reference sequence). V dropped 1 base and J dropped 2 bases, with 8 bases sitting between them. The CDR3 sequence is CASSLGTPNTEAFF. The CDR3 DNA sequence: TGTGCCAGCAGCTTAGGGACCCCTAACACTGAAGCTTTCTTT.

The CDR3 DNA reads as TGTGCCAGCAGTCGCAGGGGGCCCGAGGAACTGTTTTTT. Amino acids: CASSRRGPEELFF. The V and J genes are TRBV6-5 and TRBJ1-4; 8 bases are shared with TRBD1. The length of the CDR3 is 13 residues. Germline lookup yields CDR1 MNHEY and CDR2 SVGAGI. After removal of 5 bases from V and 12 bases from J, the junction contained 8 bases not matched to a gene.

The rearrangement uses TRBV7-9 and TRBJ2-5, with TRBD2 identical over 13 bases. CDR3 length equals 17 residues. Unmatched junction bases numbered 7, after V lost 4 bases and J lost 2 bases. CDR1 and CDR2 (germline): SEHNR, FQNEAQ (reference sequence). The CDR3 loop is CASSSGLAGVEQETQYF. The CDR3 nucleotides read TGTGCCAGCAGCTCAGGACTAGCGGGGGTTGAACAAGAGACCCAGTACTTC.

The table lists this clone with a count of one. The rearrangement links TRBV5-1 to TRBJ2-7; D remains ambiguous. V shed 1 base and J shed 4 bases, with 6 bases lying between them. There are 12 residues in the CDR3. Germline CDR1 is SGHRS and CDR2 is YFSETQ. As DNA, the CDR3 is TGCGCCAGCAGCTTGTCCCAGTACGAGCAGTACTTC. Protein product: CASSLSQYEQYF. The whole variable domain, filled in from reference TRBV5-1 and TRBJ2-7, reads KAGVTQTPRYLIKTRGQQVTLSCSPISGHRSVSWYQQTPGQGLQFLFEYFSETQRNKGNFPGRFSGRQFSNSRSEMNVSTLELGDSALYLCASSLSQYEQYFGPGTRLTVT.